Listed below are T cell receptor beta chains from one sample, sequenced in a study of shared clonotypes between healthy human individuals. Method: immunoSEQ multiplex PCR; TCRdb's copy keeps in-frame clones and lacks some. The sample lists about 2 million clones; roughly 94% were seen once. Sequenced input: naive CD4+ T cells sorted from blood. These receptors were collected from a man aged 18 to 29 in good health. Each CDR3 is given with its conserved first and last residue. Fields, in order: D gene, J gene, clone size, V gene, CDR3 protein, CDR3 DNA. The D gene is left open where the match is weak. The listing skips clone size in some rows; elsewhere it reads once, few, many or a size class.

D: -; J: TRBJ2-2; size: -; V: TRBV28; CDR3: CASSLGPSPFTGELFF; DNA: TGTGCCAGCAGCTTAGGGCCCTCACCCTTCACCGGGGAGCTGTTTTTT
D: -; J: TRBJ1-6; size: -; V: TRBV4-2; CDR3: CASSQERGGGSPLHF; DNA: TGTGCCAGCAGCCAAGAGCGCGGGGGTGGTTCACCCCTCCACTTT
D: -; J: TRBJ2-1; size: -; V: TRBV10-3; CDR3: CAIRGVEQFF; DNA: TGTGCCATCAGGGGGGTTGAGCAGTTCTTC
D: TRBD1; J: TRBJ2-5; size: -; V: TRBV5-1; CDR3: CASSMDRVWETQYF; DNA: TGCGCCAGCAGCATGGACAGGGTTTGGGAGACCCAGTACTTC
D: -; J: TRBJ2-1; size: -; V: TRBV6-6; CDR3: CASSPVGNEQFF; DNA: TGTGCCAGCAGTCCCGTCGGCAATGAGCAGTTCTTC
D: TRBD1; J: TRBJ2-5; size: -; V: TRBV30; CDR3: CAWSGDRYQETQYF; DNA: TGTGCCTGGAGCGGGGACAGGTACCAAGAGACCCAGTACTTC
D: -; J: TRBJ2-3; size: -; V: TRBV10-3; CDR3: CAISSGSLGDTQYF; DNA: TGTGCCATCAGTAGCGGCAGTCTAGGCGATACGCAGTATTTT
D: TRBD2; J: TRBJ2-7; size: -; V: TRBV27; CDR3: CASSQPGLGYEQYF; DNA: TGCGCCAGCAGCCAGCCGGGACTAGGATACGAGCAGTACTTC
D: -; J: TRBJ2-7; size: -; V: TRBV6-5; CDR3: CASRYGTLDSYEQYF; DNA: TGTGCCAGCAGATACGGGACACTCGACTCCTACGAGCAGTACTTC
D: -; J: TRBJ1-3; size: -; V: TRBV21-1; CDR3: CASSRKTGGCSGNTIYF; DNA: TGTGCCAGCAGCAGGAAGACAGGGGGTTGCTCTGGAAACACCATATATTTT
D: TRBD1; J: TRBJ1-6; size: -; V: TRBV6-5; CDR3: CASRSSGTGNSPLHF; DNA: TGTGCCAGCAGGTCCTCCGGGACAGGGAATTCACCCCTCCACTTT
D: -; J: TRBJ1-1; size: once; V: TRBV14; CDR3: CASSPISGRANTEAFF; DNA: TGTGCCAGCAGCCCCATTTCAGGACGGGCGAACACTGAAGCTTTCTTT
D: TRBD1; J: TRBJ1-2; size: -; V: TRBV7-2; CDR3: CASSLGVPGQGITF; DNA: TGTGCCAGCAGCTTAGGGGTTCCGGGACAGGGTATCACCTTC
D: -; J: TRBJ2-1; size: -; V: TRBV4-1; CDR3: CASSQEWGQGINEQFF; DNA: TGCGCCAGCAGCCAAGAATGGGGCCAAGGCATCAATGAGCAGTTCTTC
D: TRBD1; J: TRBJ2-1; size: -; V: TRBV2; CDR3: CASSQGQGAEQFF; DNA: TGTGCCAGCAGCCAAGGACAGGGAGCGGAGCAGTTCTTC
D: -; J: TRBJ1-1; size: -; V: TRBV30; CDR3: CAWSRQTMNTEAFF; DNA: TGTGCCTGGAGTCGACAGACTATGAACACTGAAGCTTTCTTT
D: -; J: TRBJ1-5; size: -; V: TRBV12-1; CDR3: CASSFAGFGGNQPQHF; DNA: TGTGCCAGCAGCTTTGCGGGCTTTGGGGGCAATCAGCCCCAGCATTTT
D: -; J: TRBJ1-2; size: once; V: TRBV30; CDR3: CAWKFGNYGYTF; DNA: TGTGCCTGGAAATTCGGTAACTATGGCTACACCTTC
D: -; J: TRBJ1-6; size: -; V: TRBV5-1; CDR3: CASSLDRTENGSPLHF; DNA: TGCGCCAGCAGCTTGGATCGGACAGAAAATGGTTCACCCCTCCACTTT
D: -; J: TRBJ1-5; size: -; V: TRBV5-5; CDR3: CASSFVADDQPQHF; DNA: TGTGCCAGCAGCTTCGTGGCAGATGATCAGCCCCAGCATTTT
D: -; J: TRBJ1-5; size: -; V: TRBV11-2; CDR3: CASSPHGGGNQPQHF; DNA: TGTGCCAGCAGCCCCCATGGGGGAGGCAATCAGCCCCAGCATTTT
D: -; J: TRBJ1-5; size: -; V: TRBV19; CDR3: CASSILPGQPQHF; DNA: TGTGCCAGTAGTATTCTGCCCGGTCAGCCCCAGCATTTT
D: -; J: TRBJ1-5; size: many; V: TRBV30; CDR3: CAWSVSGLNQPQHF; DNA: TGTGCCTGGAGTGTATCGGGGCTCAATCAGCCCCAGCATTTT
D: TRBD2; J: TRBJ2-7; size: -; V: TRBV18; CDR3: CASSPQREGHEQYF; DNA: TGTGCCAGCTCACCACAGCGGGAGGGCCACGAGCAGTACTTC
D: -; J: TRBJ1-1; size: -; V: TRBV5-1; CDR3: CASRPRAGGTEAFF; DNA: TGCGCCAGCAGACCCCGGGCGGGGGGCACTGAAGCTTTCTTT
D: TRBD1; J: TRBJ2-1; size: -; V: TRBV18; CDR3: CASSSRGTGENNEQFF; DNA: TGTGCCAGCTCATCGCGGGGGACAGGGGAAAACAATGAGCAGTTCTTC
D: -; J: TRBJ2-3; size: -; V: TRBV7-2; CDR3: CASSLVGSEVTNTQYF; DNA: TGTGCCAGCAGCTTAGTTGGCAGTGAGGTGACAAATACGCAGTATTTT
D: TRBD1; J: TRBJ2-1; size: -; V: TRBV10-3; CDR3: CAIRGQGNEQFF; DNA: TGTGCCATCAGAGGACAGGGGAATGAGCAGTTCTTC
D: TRBD1; J: TRBJ2-7; size: few; V: TRBV5-1; CDR3: CASSLGTGIYEQYF; DNA: TGCGCCAGCAGCTTGGGGACAGGGATCTACGAGCAGTACTTC
D: TRBD2; J: TRBJ2-1; size: -; V: TRBV10-3; CDR3: CAIAAGGRNEQFF; DNA: TGTGCCATCGCGGCGGGGGGGAGGAATGAGCAGTTCTTC
D: -; J: TRBJ2-3; size: -; V: TRBV5-1; CDR3: CASRLRGIPDTQYF; DNA: TGCGCCAGCAGACTTAGGGGGATCCCAGATACGCAGTATTTT
D: -; J: TRBJ2-4; size: -; V: TRBV4-3; CDR3: CASSQDFGDQQGSKNIQYF; DNA: TGCGCCAGCAGCCAAGATTTTGGGGACCAACAGGGATCCAAAAACATTCAGTACTTC
D: -; J: TRBJ2-7; size: -; V: TRBV7-9; CDR3: CASSRGHVDYEQYF; DNA: TGTGCCAGCAGCCGGGGTCACGTAGACTACGAGCAGTACTTC
D: -; J: TRBJ1-2; size: -; V: TRBV6-1; CDR3: CASKKEHRSYGYTF; DNA: TGTGCCAGCAAGAAAGAGCACCGAAGCTATGGCTACACCTTC
D: -; J: TRBJ2-4; size: -; V: TRBV11-2; CDR3: CASSYSPNIQYF; DNA: TGTGCCAGCAGCTACAGTCCCAACATTCAGTACTTC
D: -; J: TRBJ1-2; size: -; V: TRBV29-1; CDR3: CSVAPQGPYGYTF; DNA: TGCAGCGTTGCGCCCCAGGGGCCCTATGGCTACACCTTC
D: -; J: TRBJ2-1; size: -; V: TRBV30; CDR3: CAWSGGQFSNEQFF; DNA: TGTGCCTGGAGTGGCGGCCAATTTAGCAATGAGCAGTTCTTC
D: -; J: TRBJ1-1; size: -; V: TRBV19; CDR3: CASSIFRLRNGTEAFF; DNA: TGTGCCAGTAGTATATTCCGGTTACGTAACGGCACTGAAGCTTTCTTT
D: -; J: TRBJ2-1; size: -; V: TRBV19; CDR3: CASSLGRDNEQFF; DNA: TGTGCCAGTAGTCTAGGACGGGACAATGAGCAGTTCTTC
D: TRBD2; J: TRBJ2-3; size: -; V: TRBV7-3; CDR3: CASSLLSGGTDTQYF; DNA: TGTGCCAGCAGCTTGCTCTCGGGGGGGACAGATACGCAGTATTTT
D: -; J: TRBJ1-6; size: -; V: TRBV2; CDR3: CATQLSPGLDSPLHF; DNA: TGTGCAACCCAGCTCTCCCCGGGACTGGATTCACCCCTCCACTTT
D: TRBD1; J: TRBJ2-7; size: few; V: TRBV23-1; CDR3: CASSQISTGTGVYEQYF; DNA: TGCGCCAGCAGTCAAATCTCCACCGGGACAGGGGTCTACGAGCAGTACTTC
D: TRBD1; J: TRBJ1-5; size: -; V: TRBV5-1; CDR3: CASSLRGNSNQPQHF; DNA: TGCGCCAGCAGCCTCAGGGGGAATAGCAATCAGCCCCAGCATTTT
D: -; J: TRBJ2-7; size: -; V: TRBV7-2; CDR3: CASSEGRQVYEQYF; DNA: TGTGCCAGCAGCGAAGGGCGACAGGTCTACGAGCAGTACTTC
D: -; J: TRBJ1-2; size: -; V: TRBV28; CDR3: CASLDRAYGYTF; DNA: TGTGCCAGCCTCGACAGAGCCTATGGCTACACCTTC
D: TRBD1; J: TRBJ1-5; size: -; V: TRBV5-8; CDR3: CASSPRDSYSNQPQHF; DNA: TGTGCCAGCAGTCCCCGGGACAGTTATAGCAATCAGCCCCAGCATTTT
D: -; J: TRBJ1-1; size: -; V: TRBV19; CDR3: CASSIAGQNTEAFF; DNA: TGTGCCAGTAGTATAGCCGGACAAAACACTGAAGCTTTCTTT
D: -; J: TRBJ2-7; size: once; V: TRBV6-5; CDR3: CASSNPRAWDEQYF; DNA: TGTGCCAGCAGTAACCCCCGGGCGTGGGACGAGCAGTACTTC
D: -; J: TRBJ2-7; size: -; V: TRBV28; CDR3: CASSFSGAYEQYF; DNA: TGTGCCAGCAGTTTTAGTGGAGCCTACGAGCAGTACTTC
D: -; J: TRBJ2-7; size: -; V: TRBV20-1; CDR3: CSGLGDYEQYF; DNA: TGCAGTGGACTAGGTGACTACGAGCAGTACTTC
D: TRBD1; J: TRBJ2-5; size: -; V: TRBV5-1; CDR3: CASSRDRETQYF; DNA: TGCGCCAGCAGCCGGGACAGGGAGACCCAGTACTTC
D: -; J: TRBJ2-2; size: -; V: TRBV7-9; CDR3: CASRHPRDKQNTGELFF; DNA: TGTGCCAGCAGACACCCCCGGGACAAACAGAACACCGGGGAGCTGTTTTTT
D: TRBD2; J: TRBJ2-1; size: -; V: TRBV5-1; CDR3: CASSLVSGGYNEQFF; DNA: TGCGCCAGCAGCTTGGTTAGCGGGGGCTACAATGAGCAGTTCTTC
D: -; J: TRBJ1-6; size: -; V: TRBV5-6; CDR3: CASSLGRGGSSPLHF; DNA: TGTGCCAGCAGCTTGGGTCGGGGAGGGAGTTCACCCCTCCACTTT
D: -; J: TRBJ1-4; size: -; V: TRBV29-1; CDR3: CSALETNEKLFF; DNA: TGCAGCGCCCTTGAGACTAATGAAAAACTGTTTTTT
D: -; J: TRBJ2-1; size: -; V: TRBV10-3; CDR3: CAIRNFGPNHNEQFF; DNA: TGTGCCATCAGGAACTTTGGGCCTAACCACAATGAGCAGTTCTTC
D: -; J: TRBJ2-7; size: once; V: TRBV18; CDR3: CASSYRDTPYEQYF; DNA: TGTGCCAGCTCGTACCGGGACACCCCCTACGAGCAGTACTTC
D: -; J: TRBJ2-5; size: -; V: TRBV10-3; CDR3: CAISESIGTTQETQYF; DNA: TGTGCCATCAGTGAGTCGATAGGGACAACCCAAGAGACCCAGTACTTC
D: -; J: TRBJ2-1; size: -; V: TRBV7-2; CDR3: CASSFRQGIEQFF; DNA: TGTGCCAGCAGCTTCCGGCAGGGAATTGAGCAGTTCTTC
D: TRBD2; J: TRBJ2-2; size: -; V: TRBV6-1; CDR3: CAIRLAGLRTGELFF; DNA: TGTGCCATAAGACTAGCGGGGTTAAGAACCGGGGAGCTGTTTTTT